This T cell receptor (beta chain) stems from a study of CD8 T cells in ankylosing spondylitis. MiXCR, applied by TCRdb to the 5' RACE reads, yields one record per CDR3 protein. Altogether more than 300,000 distinct CDR3 sequences are present, about 9.9% being singletons, with the ten largest covering about 10%. V gave up 0 bases and J gave up 0 bases, with 9 bases separating them. Germline V gene lookup returns CDR1 SGHNT and CDR2 YENEEA. The CDR3 is made up of 17 amino acids. Whole-study results and caveats: Existing reports had already noted some motif variants in reactive arthritis synovial fluid and blood.

This clonotype was observed a handful of times. The antigen is undetermined. The chain carries TRBV11-3 and TRBJ2-6; D unclear. Sequencing input: blood, either unsorted or a sorted T cell fraction (not recorded which). The source is a female donor with ankylosing spondylitis or in good health (not recorded which). The CDR3 loop is CASSLDLAPSGANVLTF. CDR3 in DNA: TGTGCCAGCAGCTTAGATCTGGCCCCCTCTGGGGCCAACGTCCTGACTTTC.